The T cell receptor beta chain described here comes from a study of tumor-infiltrating lymphocytes in primary liver carcinoma. As for the study in general: These patients were men and women whose ages were 30 to 69 years. Broader study findings: Pairs comparing tumor with adjacent tissue or blood overlapped less than pairs drawn from tumor regions.

Germline CDR1 and CDR2: SGHAT and FQNNGV. This CDR3 has 18 amino acids. RNA and DNA were co-extracted from approximately 20-30 mg of unsorted bulk tissue. On this clonotype: Its target is unknown. A read error may produce the germline difference seen at one junction end.

Making TCR beta cDNA involved 400 to 600 ng total RNA and a constant-region primer. Three-round nested multiplex PCR performed with slightly modified ARM-PCR produced the TCR beta libraries. TRBV1-TRBV30 forward and Cbeta reverse primers drove the first two roughly 10-cycle rounds. TCRdb re-called the multiplex PCR reads through MiXCR, storing one row per CDR3 protein. The table shows about 100,000 distinct CDR3 sequences, with about 70% occurring only once. The sequence was collected from a man aged 35-49 years with primary liver carcinoma and hepatitis B virus infection. The J gene is TRBJ2-5, the V gene TRBV11-2, with D perhaps matching TRBD2 (6 bases). The sample consisted of tumor-adjacent normal liver tissue. The CDR3 here is CARSLRPGLTAYQETQYF. The DNA of the CDR3 is TGTGCCAGGAGCTTACGTCCCGGACTAACGGCGTACCAAGAGACCCAGTACTTC.